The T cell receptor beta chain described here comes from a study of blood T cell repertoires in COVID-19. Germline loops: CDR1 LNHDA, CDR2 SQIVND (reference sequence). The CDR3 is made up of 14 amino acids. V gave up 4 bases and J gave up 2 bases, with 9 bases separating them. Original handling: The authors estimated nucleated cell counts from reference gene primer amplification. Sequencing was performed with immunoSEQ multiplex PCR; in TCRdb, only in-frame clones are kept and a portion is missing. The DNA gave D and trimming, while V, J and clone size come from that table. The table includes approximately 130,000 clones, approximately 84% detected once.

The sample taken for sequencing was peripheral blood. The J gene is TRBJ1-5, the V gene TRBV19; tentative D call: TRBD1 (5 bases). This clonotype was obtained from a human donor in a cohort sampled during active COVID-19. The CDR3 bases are TGTGCCAGTAGTAGCCAAGGGGGCAATCAGCCCCAGCATTTT. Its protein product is CASSSQGGNQPQHF. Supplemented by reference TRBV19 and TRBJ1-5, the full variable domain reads DGGITQSPKYLFRKEGQNVTLSCEQNLNHDAMYWYRQDPGQGLRLIYYSQIVNDFQKGDIAEGYSVSREKKESFPLTVTSAQKNPTAFYLCASSSQGGNQPQHFGDGTRLSIL.